One sample yielded the 25 T cell receptor beta chains listed below, sequenced in a study of blood T cell repertoires in COVID-19. Assay used: immunoSEQ multiplex PCR; TCRdb lists only in-frame clones, some missing. This table holds over 300,000 clones, 90% found once. The specimen was peripheral blood. These receptors all stem from a man younger than 30 with active or convalescent COVID-19.

V usage is TRBV7-9 and J usage is TRBJ1-2; D possibly corresponds to TRBD1 (5 bases). Between the trimmed V and J ends, which lost 6 bases and 4 bases, there was a span of 15 bases. The germline V gene encodes CDR1 SEHNR and CDR2 FQNEAQ (reference sequence). The CDR3 contains 14 residues. CDR3 sequence (DNA): TGTGCCAGCAGTTCTGACAGATCCCGCTATGGCTACACCTTC. As protein: CASSSDRSRYGYTF.

This chain connects TRBV5-1 to TRBJ2-2; TRBD1 is a possible D gene (6 bases). The CDR3 loop spans 18 amino acids. Germline loops: CDR1 SGHRS, CDR2 YFSETQ. V lost 3 bases and J 4 bases, leaving 22 bases between the germline ends. CDR3 coding DNA: TGCGCCAGCAGCTCAACCTCCGGGACACGGCGAGGCACCGGGGAGCTGTTTTTT. Its translation: CASSSTSGTRRGTGELFF.

V is TRBV30 and J is TRBJ2-1, with TRBD2 matching 7 bases. This CDR3 spans 13 amino acids. The germline gives CDR1 GTSNPN, CDR2 SVGIG (reference sequence). The junction had 9 bases not matched to a gene; V was cut back by 2 bases and J by 11 bases. The CDR3 DNA reads TGTGCCTGGAGTATCTTAGCGGGTAGCCAGCAGTTCTTC. Translated, it gives CAWSILAGSQQFF.

This chain uses TRBV14 with TRBJ1-1; 12 positions match TRBD1. Germline V gene data show CDR1 as SGHDN and CDR2 as FVKESK. The CDR3 runs 16 residues. J lost 5 bases, V lost 1 base, and 5 bases had no gene match. CDR3 sequence: CASSQVGQGAVTEAFF. The CDR3 nucleotides read TGTGCCAGCAGCCAAGTGGGACAGGGGGCGGTGACTGAAGCTTTCTTT.

CDR3 in DNA: TGTGCCAGCAGCCGATACACGGACAGGGCTGAAGCTTTCTTT. Encoded protein: CASSRYTDRAEAFF. The V and J genes are TRBV11-2 and TRBJ1-1; 8 bases line up with TRBD1. Per germline, CDR1 SGHAT and CDR2 FQNNGV. J was trimmed by 6 bases and V by 5 bases; bases with no gene match: 8. This CDR3 spans 14 amino acids.

This clone was seen only once. The rearrangement links TRBV27 to TRBJ2-7, with a possible D match to TRBD1 (6 bases). Germline loops: CDR1 MNHEY, CDR2 SMNVEV (reference sequence). CDR3 length: 16 residues. V dropped 5 bases and J dropped 7 bases, with 24 bases sitting between them. CDR3 loop: CASSHSSGTSWGEQYF. The CDR3 coding sequence is TGTGCCAGCAGTCACTCCTCCGGGACAAGTTGGGGTGAGCAGTACTTC.

The chain recombines TRBV24-1 with TRBJ1-6; 8 bases agree with TRBD1. V was pared by 4 bases and J by 5 bases, with 3 bases of the junction left unmatched. This CDR3 contains 15 residues. Germline CDR1 and CDR2: KGHDR and SFDVKD. DNA for the CDR3: TGTGCCACCAGTGACTCGACAGGGGATAATTCACCCCTCCACTTT. Amino acid sequence: CATSDSTGDNSPLHF.

The V call is TRBV19, the J call TRBJ2-1; no reliable D call. There are 12 residues in the CDR3. From germline, CDR1 is LNHDA and CDR2 SQIVND (reference sequence). V lost 5 bases to trimming and J lost 9 bases, with 11 bases between them. The CDR3 DNA follows: TGTGCCAGTAGTGCCCAGCCGGGTGAGCAGTTCTTC. This encodes CASSAQPGEQFF. The complete variable domain, with remaining parts taken from reference TRBV19 and TRBJ2-1, reads DGGITQSPKYLFRKEGQNVTLSCEQNLNHDAMYWYRQDPGQGLRLIYYSQIVNDFQKGDIAEGYSVSREKKESFPLTVTSAQKNPTAFYLCASSAQPGEQFFGPGTRLTVL.

This clone appeared a few times. The rearrangement joins TRBV4-3 to TRBJ1-2, with 9 nucleotides matching TRBD1. Germline loops: CDR1 LGHNA, CDR2 YSLEER. V was pared by 3 bases and J by 6 bases, with 5 bases of the junction left unmatched. This CDR3 has 14 residues. The CDR3 coding sequence is TGCGCCAGCAGCCACGCAGACAGGGGGGATGGCTACACCTTC. The encoded protein is CASSHADRGDGYTF.

The V and J genes are TRBV27 and TRBJ1-5; D is possibly TRBD1 (6 bases). V lost 7 bases to trimming and J lost 7 bases, with 17 bases between them. There are 14 residues in the CDR3. CDR1 is MNHEY and CDR2 is SMNVEV in the germline V gene (reference sequence). Here the CDR3 DNA reads TGTGCCAGCACCGTACAGGGCTGCGGGCAGCCCCAGCATTTT. It encodes CASTVQGCGQPQHF.

The chain has TRBV5-1 and TRBJ2-2; possible D gene TRBD2, 6 bases. This CDR3 spans 15 amino acids. Germline V CDR1 and CDR2: SGHRS, YFSETQ. Trimming took 2 bases from V and 2 from J, leaving 10 bases between them. The CDR3 loop is CASSFAGSNTGELFF. DNA for the CDR3: TGCGCCAGCAGCTTTGCGGGATCAAACACCGGGGAGCTGTTTTTT.

This chain joins TRBV24-1 and TRBJ2-2, with 10 positions matching TRBD2. From germline, CDR1 is KGHDR and CDR2 SFDVKD. The CDR3 is 13 residues long. The ends lost 9 bases at V and 4 bases at J; junction bases unmatched: 1. As DNA, the CDR3 is TGTGCCACCGAGCGGGGGGGCACCGGGGAGCTGTTTTTT. Its protein product is CATERGGTGELFF.

The chain combines TRBV27 with TRBJ2-2; weak D call: TRBD1 (6 bases). Germline CDR1 and CDR2: MNHEY and SMNVEV (reference sequence). The CDR3 runs 14 residues. Trimming took off 5 bases at V and 7 bases at J, with 14 bases between the two ends. CDR3 in amino acids: CASSRTARYGELFF. CDR3 in DNA: TGTGCCAGCAGTCGGACAGCTAGATACGGGGAGCTGTTTTTT.

The rearrangement links TRBV9 to TRBJ1-2, with a possible D match to TRBD1 (5 bases). Germline V CDR1 and CDR2: SGDLS, YYNGEE. This CDR3 is 17 amino acids long. V was clipped by 4 bases and J by 5 bases, with 24 bases between them. CDR3 amino acids: CASSNPIGATGDYGYTF. CDR3 coding DNA: TGTGCCAGCAGCAACCCAATAGGGGCCACAGGTGATTATGGCTACACCTTC.

A single count supports this clone. The chain carries TRBV4-3 and TRBJ1-1; D ambiguous. V lost 0 bases and J lost 2, with 7 bases in between. The CDR3 has 14 residues. The germline CDR1 and CDR2 sequences are LGHNA and YSLEER. The DNA for the CDR3 is TGCGCCAGCAGCCAAGATCACAGCAACACTGAAGCTTTCTTT. Its protein product is CASSQDHSNTEAFF.

This rearrangement joins TRBV29-1 to TRBJ2-1; 9 bases map to TRBD1. Germline-derived CDR1 and CDR2 are SQVTM and ANQGSEA. Trimming cost V 3 bases and J 1 base; bases outside gene matches: 4. The CDR3 has 15 residues. DNA for the CDR3: TGCAGCGTTGACCTACAGGGGGCTTCCTACAATGAGCAGTTCTTC. This translates into CSVDLQGASYNEQFF.

The CDR3 DNA reads TGTGCCAGCTCACCTAGACAGGCCAGCTCCTACGAGCAGTACTTC. It translates to CASSPRQASSYEQYF. V and J are TRBV18 and TRBJ2-7; tentative D call: TRBD1 (6 bases). Germline V CDR1 and CDR2: KGHSH, LQKENI. CDR3 length: 15 amino acids. V lost 3 bases to trimming and J lost 0 bases, with 12 bases between them.

The gene calls are TRBV18 and TRBJ1-1, with a tentative D call TRBD1 (5 bases). CDR1 and CDR2 from the germline V gene are KGHSH and LQKENI. The CDR3 loop spans 15 amino acids. Between the trimmed V and J ends, which lost 6 bases and 0 bases, there was a span of 14 bases. For the CDR3, the DNA is TGTGCCAGCTCGCCTGACAGCGATATGAACACTGAAGCTTTCTTT. Encoded protein: CASSPDSDMNTEAFF. The full variable domain, in which reference TRBV18 and TRBJ1-1 provide the parts outside the CDR3, is NAGVMQNPRHLVRRRGQEARLRCSPMKGHSHVYWYRQLPEEGLKFMVYLQKENIIDESGMPKERFSAEFPKEGPSILRIQQVVRGDSAAYFCASSPDSDMNTEAFFGQGTRLTVV.

The chain recombines TRBV9 with TRBJ2-1, with D unresolved. This CDR3 has 14 amino acids. V was shortened by 0 bases and J by 5 bases, with 9 bases between the two germline ends. Germline values: CDR1 SGDLS, CDR2 YYNGEE. CDR3 residues: CASSVVSSDNEQFF. Written as DNA, the CDR3 is TGTGCCAGCAGCGTAGTTAGTTCCGACAATGAGCAGTTCTTC.

The chain joins TRBV19 to TRBJ2-1; D uncertain. The germline CDR1 and CDR2 sequences are LNHDA and SQIVND (reference sequence). This CDR3 has 12 residues. The V end was cut by 4 bases, the J end by 9 bases, with 10 bases between. The CDR3 DNA is TGTGCCAGTAGTAACCCTCCCGGTGAGCAGTTCTTC. Amino acids: CASSNPPGEQFF.

This clone has a handful of counts. The chain carries TRBV28 and TRBJ2-7; D may be TRBD2 (6 bases). With 3 bases removed from V and 3 bases from J, the gap between germline ends came to 9 bases. Germline-derived CDR1 and CDR2 are MDHEN and SYDVKM. This CDR3 contains 13 residues. CDR3 DNA sequence: TGTGCCAGCAGTTTGCGCGGGGACTACGAGCAGTACTTC. Residues: CASSLRGDYEQYF.

The chain has TRBV9 and TRBJ1-5, with D uncertain. The CDR3 loop spans 15 amino acids. V lost 0 bases and J 3 bases, leaving 10 bases between the germline ends. CDR1 and CDR2 from the germline V gene are SGDLS and YYNGEE. The CDR3 here is CASSVDVEPNQPQHF. The CDR3 DNA reads TGTGCCAGCAGCGTAGATGTAGAACCCAATCAGCCCCAGCATTTT. Full variable domain (rest looked up from reference TRBV9 and TRBJ1-5): DSGVTQTPKHLITATGQRVTLRCSPRSGDLSVYWYQQSLDQGLQFLIQYYNGEERAKGNILERFSAQQFPDLHSELNLSSLELGDSALYFCASSVDVEPNQPQHFGDGTRLSIL.

A note on this clone: Other DNA sequences in the same sample also yield this CDR3. J is TRBJ2-1 and V is TRBV3-1 (or the pseudogene TRBV3-2); D remains ambiguous. This CDR3 has 12 amino acids. Germline V gene sequence: CDR1 LGHDT, CDR2 YNNKEL (reference sequence). Trimming removed 3 bases at V and 6 bases at J, with 6 bases between. CDR3 DNA sequence: TGTGCCAGCAGCCAGAGTGGCAATGAGCAGTTCTTC. It encodes CASSQSGNEQFF.

The genes are TRBV11-2 and TRBJ2-3, with a possible D match to TRBD1 (5 bases). Trimming shortened V by 2 bases and J by 2 bases, and 11 bases separated the two germline ends. Per the germline V gene, CDR1 is SGHAT and CDR2 is FQNNGV. The CDR3 loop spans 15 amino acids. The CDR3 is CASSLTRQFTDTQYF. Written as DNA, the CDR3 is TGTGCCAGCAGCTTAACCCGACAGTTCACAGATACGCAGTATTTT.

The J gene is TRBJ1-5, the V gene TRBV4-1; 8 bases are shared with TRBD1. J was trimmed by 6 bases and V by 0 bases; bases with no gene match: 4. The CDR3 totals 15 residues. Germline CDR1 reads MGHRA; CDR2 reads YSYEKL. CDR3: CASSQDRQGFQPQHF. CDR3 in DNA: TGCGCCAGCAGCCAAGATAGACAGGGGTTTCAGCCCCAGCATTTT.